The 16 T cell receptor beta chains given below trace back to one sample, sequenced in a study of cytomegalovirus exposure and HLA in healthy donors. It was with 60 Vbeta and 13 Jbeta primers that the PCR ran. Clones were read by immunoSEQ multiplex PCR, and TCRdb kept only the in-frame ones, dropping some. This sample yields 74,000 or so clones, of which about 71% are seen a single time; 7% to 8.5% belongs to the top ten. Sequencing used PBMCs. These receptors all stem from a woman in her 40s in good health and CMV-seronegative.

The chain carries TRBV10-3 and TRBJ2-7, with TRBD2 matching over 7 bases. Germline assignment: CDR1 ENHRY and CDR2 SYGVKD. This CDR3 is built from 14 residues. V was pared by 7 bases and J by 1 base, with 7 bases of the junction left unmatched. The CDR3 sequence: CAITPGLLSYEQYF. In DNA form, the CDR3 reads TGTGCCATCACCCCGGGACTACTTTCCTACGAGCAGTACTTC.

Only one count was recorded for this clone. V usage is TRBV29-1 and J usage is TRBJ2-5; D might be TRBD2 (6 bases). There are 13 residues in the CDR3. CDR1 and CDR2 (germline): SQVTM, ANQGSEA. Trimming removed 7 bases from V and 5 bases from J, with 17 bases in between. CDR3 nucleotides: TGCAGCGCCCGACCGGAGGGCGGGGAGACCCAGTACTTC. This sequence encodes CSARPEGGETQYF.

The gene calls are TRBV28 and TRBJ2-7; possibly TRBD1 or TRBD2 for D (11 bases each). From germline, CDR1 is MDHEN and CDR2 SYDVKM. V gave up 6 bases and J gave up 3 bases, with 39 bases separating them. The CDR3 sequence is 22 residues long. CDR3 loop: CASRRGTGGTGTSGGKNYEQYF. The CDR3 nucleotides are TGTGCCAGCAGACGGGGGACAGGGGGGACCGGGACTAGCGGCGGAAAGAACTACGAGCAGTACTTC.

The V and J genes are TRBV4-2 and TRBJ2-5; 7 nucleotides match TRBD2. Germline V gives CDR1 LGHNA, CDR2 YNFKEQ. The trim removed 0 bases at V and 3 bases at J, leaving 4 bases unmatched. This CDR3 has 15 residues. The DNA of the CDR3 is TGTGCCAGCAGCCAAGATCCACGGGGGGAAGAGACCCAGTACTTC. Residues: CASSQDPRGEETQYF.

The V call is TRBV6-5, the J call TRBJ1-4; perhaps TRBD1 as D (6 bases). The CDR3 is 15 amino acids. CDR1 is MNHEY, CDR2 SVGAGI, per germline. Trimming stripped 6 bases from V and 7 bases from J, with 18 bases between. The CDR3, as DNA: TGTGCCAGCAGGATAACACAGGGAAGTGGTGAAAAACTGTTTTTT. This codes for CASRITQGSGEKLFF.

The chain combines TRBV2 with TRBJ1-2; a possible D gene is TRBD1 (5 bases). V was pared by 5 bases and J by 3 bases, with 7 bases between. CDR3 length: 12 amino acids. Looked up from germline, CDR1 is SNHLY and CDR2 is FYNNEI. CDR3 nucleotides: TGTGCCAGCAGTCCGGGGGACTATGGCTACACCTTC. As protein: CASSPGDYGYTF.

Remarks on this clone: The identical CDR3 is also encoded by other nucleotide sequences in the sample. The rearrangement joins TRBV6-1 to TRBJ2-1; 10 positions match TRBD2. This CDR3 has 15 residues. V shed 2 bases and J 5 bases; nucleotides not matched to a gene: 3. The germline V gene encodes CDR1 MNHNS and CDR2 SASEGT. Here the CDR3 reads CASSELAGEDNEQFF. In nucleotides, the CDR3 is TGTGCCAGCAGTGAACTAGCGGGGGAGGACAATGAGCAGTTCTTC.

The gene calls are TRBV29-1 and TRBJ2-1, with 9 bases matching TRBD2. The CDR3 is 14 amino acids. J gave up 7 bases and V 6 bases, and 10 bases lay outside the gene matches. The germline V gene encodes CDR1 SQVTM and CDR2 ANQGSEA. CDR3 bases: TGCAGCGTGAGCGGGACTAGCATTGTAAATGAGCAGTTCTTC. Its translation is CSVSGTSIVNEQFF.

This clone came up once. The rearrangement joins TRBV7-2 to TRBJ1-1; D is unclear. V was clipped by 6 bases and J by 1 base, with 6 bases between them. CDR3 length: 12 residues. Per the germline V gene, CDR1 is SGHTA and CDR2 is FQGNSA. The CDR3, as DNA: TGTGCCAGCAGGCGACAGAACACTGAAGCTTTCTTT. Translation gives CASRRQNTEAFF.

The chain couples TRBV21-1 to TRBJ2-5; TRBD2 is taken as the D call from the table, unchecked against the DNA. TRBV21-1 is listed as a pseudogene. The CDR3 length is 20 residues. The CDR3 region is CASSKDRTSGTIAVQETQYF. The CDR3 DNA sequence: TGTGCCAGCAGCAAAGATCGGACTAGCGGGACGATTGCGGTCCAAGAGACCCAGTACTTC.

A remark on this clone: The identical CDR3 is also encoded by other nucleotide sequences in the sample. The V call is TRBV7-3, the J call TRBJ1-2; no clear D. The germline gives CDR1 SGHTA, CDR2 FQGTGA. The CDR3 is made up of 13 amino acids. V lost 6 bases to trimming and J lost 8 bases, with 16 bases between them. In DNA, the CDR3 is TGTGCCAGCAGGTCCGGCCAGAGCGACGGCTACACCTTC. Residues: CASRSGQSDGYTF. Full variable domain (remainder filled in from reference TRBV7-3 and TRBJ1-2): GAGVSQTPSNKVTEKGKYVELRCDPISGHTALYWYRQSLGQGPEFLIYFQGTGAADDSGLPNDRFFAVRPEGSVSTLKIQRTERGDSAVYLCASRSGQSDGYTFGSGTRLTVV.

The chain employs TRBV2 and TRBJ1-5; possible D gene TRBD1, 6 bases. Germline CDR1 reads SNHLY; CDR2 reads FYNNEI. With 7 bases removed from V and 6 bases from J, the gap between germline ends came to 19 bases. There are 15 residues in the CDR3. This CDR3 is CASKPGDRWSQPQHF. The CDR3, as DNA: TGTGCCAGCAAGCCGGGTGACAGGTGGTCTCAGCCCCAGCATTTT.

V and J are TRBV4-3 and TRBJ1-1, with TRBD1 identical over 11 bases. The CDR3 totals 14 residues. Germline trimming cut 5 bases from V and 6 bases from J; bases unmatched to any gene: 5. Germline CDR1 LGHNA, CDR2 YSLEER. In DNA form, the CDR3 reads TGCGCCAGCAGCTTAGGGACAGGGGGTGCTGAAGCTTTCTTT. This codes for CASSLGTGGAEAFF.

This chain joins TRBV11-2 and TRBJ2-3, with D tentatively TRBD2 (6 bases). Germline CDR1 and CDR2: SGHAT and FQNNGV. V was shortened by 1 base and J by 3 bases, with 11 bases between the two germline ends. The CDR3 loop spans 15 amino acids. The CDR3 region is CASSLAGRTTDTQYF. CDR3 DNA sequence: TGTGCCAGCAGCTTAGCCGGGAGAACAACAGATACGCAGTATTTT.

The gene calls are TRBV5-1 and TRBJ1-2, with D perhaps matching TRBD1 (6 bases). The V and J ends lost 0 bases and 3 bases respectively, with 6 bases between them. Germline lookup yields CDR1 SGHRS and CDR2 YFSETQ. The CDR3 spans 13 residues. The CDR3 spells CASSLEGDYGYTF. CDR3 sequence (DNA): TGCGCCAGCAGCTTGGAGGGGGACTATGGCTACACCTTC.

V is TRBV4-2 and J is TRBJ2-5, with 7 bases that match TRBD1. The DNA matches TRBJ2-7 better at its end, which makes the J call doubtful. The V gene's germline CDR1 is LGHNA and CDR2 YNFKEQ. This CDR3 has 13 amino acids. CDR3 coding DNA: TGTGCCAGCAGCCAGGACAGGTTTTACGAGCAGTACTTC. Translating it yields CASSQDRFYEQYF.